This TCR beta chain was obtained from a study of OX40 agonist ivuxolimab in advanced cancers. Overall study: The dose-escalation cohort was roughly 83% male, with a mean age of around 54 years, ranging about 20 to 85. Partial responses were observed in three patients, of whom one had hepatocellular carcinoma and two had cutaneous melanoma.

General study findings and limits: Averaged across samples, CD8+ T cells carried more expanded clones than CD4+ did.

On this clone: Antigen unknown.

This CDR3 comprises 16 residues. Trimming shortened V by 1 base and J by 6 bases, and 17 bases separated the two germline ends. Germline CDR1 is SGHAT and CDR2 is FQNNGV. Libraries were prepared by immunoSEQ multiplex PCR; TCRdb keeps only in-frame clonotypes and omits some of them. The sample lists fewer than 90,000 clones; approximately 85% were seen once. The rearrangement uses TRBV11-2 and TRBJ2-3, with TRBD2 as a possible D gene (6 bases). Sequences were derived from CD4+ or CD8+ T cells sorted from blood, sampled in a trial of the OX40 agonist ivuxolimab. This receptor was taken from an adult with an advanced solid tumor such as melanoma, head and neck, liver or kidney cancer. CDR3: CASSLASTSPRDTQYF. CDR3 sequence (DNA): TGTGCCAGCAGCTTAGCCTCTACTAGCCCTCGGGATACGCAGTATTTT.